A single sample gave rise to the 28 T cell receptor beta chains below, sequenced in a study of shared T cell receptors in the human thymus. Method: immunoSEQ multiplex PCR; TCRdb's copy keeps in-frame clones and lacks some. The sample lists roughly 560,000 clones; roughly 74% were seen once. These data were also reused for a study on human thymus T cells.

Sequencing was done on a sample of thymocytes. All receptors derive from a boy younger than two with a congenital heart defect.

The CDR3 reads CASSPPQGITNTEAFF. CDR3 nucleotides: TGTGCCAGCTCACCACCCCAGGGGATTACGAACACTGAAGCTTTCTTT. V usage is TRBV18 and J usage is TRBJ1-1; D is perhaps TRBD1 (6 bases). The V gene lost 0 bases and the J gene lost 1 base, with 12 bases spanning the gap. In germline, CDR1 is KGHSH, CDR2 LQKENI. This CDR3 is 16 amino acids long.

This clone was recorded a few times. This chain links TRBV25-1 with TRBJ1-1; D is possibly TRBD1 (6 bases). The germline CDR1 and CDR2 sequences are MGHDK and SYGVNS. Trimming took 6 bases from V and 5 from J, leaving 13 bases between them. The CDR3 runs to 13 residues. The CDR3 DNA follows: TGTGCCAGCAGGACAGGAAGAGGGACTGAAGCTTTCTTT. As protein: CASRTGRGTEAFF. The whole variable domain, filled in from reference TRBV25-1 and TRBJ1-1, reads EADIYQTPRYLVIGTGKKITLECSQTMGHDKMYWYQQDPGMELHLIHYSYGVNSTEKGDLSSESTVSRIRTEHFPLTLESARPSHTSQYLCASRTGRGTEAFFGQGTRLTVV.

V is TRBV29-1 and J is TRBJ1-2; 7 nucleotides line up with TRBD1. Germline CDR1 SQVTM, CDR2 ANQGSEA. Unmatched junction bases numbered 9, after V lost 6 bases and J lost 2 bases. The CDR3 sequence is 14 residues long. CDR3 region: CSVKQGSGNYGYTF. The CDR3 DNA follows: TGCAGCGTCAAACAGGGGTCCGGGAACTATGGCTACACCTTC.

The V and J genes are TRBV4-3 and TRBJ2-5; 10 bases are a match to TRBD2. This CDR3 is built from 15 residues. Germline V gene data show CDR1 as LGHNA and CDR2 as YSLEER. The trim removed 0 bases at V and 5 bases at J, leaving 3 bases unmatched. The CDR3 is CASSQEPAGGETQYF. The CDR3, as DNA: TGCGCCAGCAGCCAAGAACCAGCGGGAGGGGAGACCCAGTACTTC.

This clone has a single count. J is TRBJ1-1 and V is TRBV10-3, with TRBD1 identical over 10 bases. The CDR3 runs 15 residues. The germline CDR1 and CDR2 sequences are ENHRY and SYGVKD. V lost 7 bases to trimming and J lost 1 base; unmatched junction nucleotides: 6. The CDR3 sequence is CAINIGQGENTEAFF. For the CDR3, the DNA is TGTGCCATCAATATAGGACAGGGGGAGAACACTGAAGCTTTCTTT.

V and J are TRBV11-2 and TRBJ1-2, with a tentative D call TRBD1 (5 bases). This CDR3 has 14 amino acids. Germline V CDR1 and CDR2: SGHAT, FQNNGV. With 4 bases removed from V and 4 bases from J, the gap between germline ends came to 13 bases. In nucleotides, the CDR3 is TGTGCCAGCAGCTCCGACAGTTCCCCCTATGGCTACACCTTC. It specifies CASSSDSSPYGYTF.

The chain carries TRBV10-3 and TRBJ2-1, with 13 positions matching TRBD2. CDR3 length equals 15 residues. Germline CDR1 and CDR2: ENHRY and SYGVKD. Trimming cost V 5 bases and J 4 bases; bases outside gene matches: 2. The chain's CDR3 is CAISRTSGRYNEQFF. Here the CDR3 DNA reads TGTGCCATCAGTAGGACTAGCGGGAGATACAATGAGCAGTTCTTC.

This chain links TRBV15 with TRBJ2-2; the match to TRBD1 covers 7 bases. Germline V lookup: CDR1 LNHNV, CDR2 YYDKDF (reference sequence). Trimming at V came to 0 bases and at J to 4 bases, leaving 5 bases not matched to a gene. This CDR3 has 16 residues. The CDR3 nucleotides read TGTGCCACCAGCAGAGATCAGGGGGTTAGCACCGGGGAGCTGTTTTTT. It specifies CATSRDQGVSTGELFF.

DNA for the CDR3: TGTGCCAGCAGCCAGGTGGAGGTGGGGGGCAATGAGCAGTTCTTC. Its protein product is CASSQVEVGGNEQFF. The rearrangement uses TRBV14 and TRBJ2-1; a possible D gene is TRBD2 (6 bases). Germline CDR1 and CDR2: SGHDN and FVKESK. The length of the CDR3 is 15 residues. V dropped 3 bases and J dropped 6 bases, with 15 bases sitting between them.

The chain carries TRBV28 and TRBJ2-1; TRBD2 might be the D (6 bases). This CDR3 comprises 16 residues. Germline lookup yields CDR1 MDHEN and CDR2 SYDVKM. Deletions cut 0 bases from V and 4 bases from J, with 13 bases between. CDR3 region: CASSLCGTLEYNEQFF. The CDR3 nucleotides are TGTGCCAGCAGTTTATGCGGGACTCTAGAATACAATGAGCAGTTCTTC. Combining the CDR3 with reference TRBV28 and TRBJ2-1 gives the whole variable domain DVKVTQSSRYLVKRTGEKVFLECVQDMDHENMFWYRQDPGLGLRLIYFSYDVKMKEKGDIPEGYSVSREKKERFSLILESASTNQTSMYLCASSLCGTLEYNEQFFGPGTRLTVL.

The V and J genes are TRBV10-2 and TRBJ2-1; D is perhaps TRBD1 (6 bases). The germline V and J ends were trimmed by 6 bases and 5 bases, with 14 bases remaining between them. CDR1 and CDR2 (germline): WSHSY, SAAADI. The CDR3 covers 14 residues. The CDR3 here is CASSEPTGNNEQFF. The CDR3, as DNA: TGCGCCAGCAGCGAACCGACAGGTAACAATGAGCAGTTCTTC.

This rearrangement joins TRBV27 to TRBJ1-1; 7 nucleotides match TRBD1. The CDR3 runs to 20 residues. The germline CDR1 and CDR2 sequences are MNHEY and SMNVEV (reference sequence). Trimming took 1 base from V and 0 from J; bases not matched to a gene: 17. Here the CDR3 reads CASSLFRDPGQGDMNTEAFF. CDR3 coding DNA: TGTGCCAGCAGTTTATTTAGGGATCCGGGCCAGGGGGATATGAACACTGAAGCTTTCTTT.

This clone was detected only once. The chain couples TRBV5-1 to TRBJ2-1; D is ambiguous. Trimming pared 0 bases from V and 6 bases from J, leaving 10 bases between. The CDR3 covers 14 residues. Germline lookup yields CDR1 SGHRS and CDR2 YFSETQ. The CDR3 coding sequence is TGCGCCAGCAGCTTGGGTCGGTCGTTCAATGAGCAGTTCTTC. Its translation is CASSLGRSFNEQFF.

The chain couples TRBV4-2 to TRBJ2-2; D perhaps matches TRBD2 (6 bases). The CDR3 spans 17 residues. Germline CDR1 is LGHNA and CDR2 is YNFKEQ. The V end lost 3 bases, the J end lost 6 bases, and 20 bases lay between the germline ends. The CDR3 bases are TGTGCCAGCAGCCATTGGCCGGGAAGTTCGGGGGCCGGGGAGCTGTTTTTT. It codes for CASSHWPGSSGAGELFF.

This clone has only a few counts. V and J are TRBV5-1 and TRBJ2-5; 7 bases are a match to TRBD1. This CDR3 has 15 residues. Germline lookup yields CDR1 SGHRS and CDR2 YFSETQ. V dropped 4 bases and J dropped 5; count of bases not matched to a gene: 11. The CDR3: CASSASRTGGETQYF. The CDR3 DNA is TGCGCCAGCAGCGCCTCAAGGACAGGCGGTGAGACCCAGTACTTC.

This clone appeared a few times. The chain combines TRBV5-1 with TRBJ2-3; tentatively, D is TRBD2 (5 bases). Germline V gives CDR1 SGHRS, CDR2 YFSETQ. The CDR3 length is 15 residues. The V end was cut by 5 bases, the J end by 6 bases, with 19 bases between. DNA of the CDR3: TGCGCCAGCAGAGGAATGACGGGAACTTCCGATACGCAGTATTTT. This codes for CASRGMTGTSDTQYF.

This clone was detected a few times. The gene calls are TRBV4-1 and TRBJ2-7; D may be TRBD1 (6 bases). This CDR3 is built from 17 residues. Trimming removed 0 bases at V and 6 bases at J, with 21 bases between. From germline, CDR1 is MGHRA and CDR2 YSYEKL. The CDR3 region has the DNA TGCGCCAGCAGCCAAGATCTTCTTTCAGGCAGGGGCGGCGAGCAGTACTTC. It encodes CASSQDLLSGRGGEQYF.

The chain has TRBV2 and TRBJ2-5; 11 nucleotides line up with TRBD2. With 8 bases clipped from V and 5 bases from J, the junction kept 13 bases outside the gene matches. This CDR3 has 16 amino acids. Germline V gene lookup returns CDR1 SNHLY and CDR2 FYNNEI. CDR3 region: CASFLGTSGSGETQYF. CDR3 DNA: TGTGCCAGCTTCCTCGGGACTAGCGGAAGCGGGGAGACCCAGTACTTC.

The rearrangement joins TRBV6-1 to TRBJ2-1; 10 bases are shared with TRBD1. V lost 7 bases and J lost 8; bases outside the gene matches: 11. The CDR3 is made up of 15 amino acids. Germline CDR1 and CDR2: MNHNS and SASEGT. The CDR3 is CASTRDRGVRHEQFF. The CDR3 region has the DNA TGTGCCAGCACTCGGGACAGGGGTGTTCGGCATGAGCAGTTCTTC.

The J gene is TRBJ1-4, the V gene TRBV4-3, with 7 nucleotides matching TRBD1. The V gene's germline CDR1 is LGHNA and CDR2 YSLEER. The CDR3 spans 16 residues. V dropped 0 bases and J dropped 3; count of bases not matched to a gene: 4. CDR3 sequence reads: CASSQDRQGPNEKLFF. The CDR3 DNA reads TGCGCCAGCAGCCAAGATAGACAGGGCCCTAATGAAAAACTGTTTTTT.

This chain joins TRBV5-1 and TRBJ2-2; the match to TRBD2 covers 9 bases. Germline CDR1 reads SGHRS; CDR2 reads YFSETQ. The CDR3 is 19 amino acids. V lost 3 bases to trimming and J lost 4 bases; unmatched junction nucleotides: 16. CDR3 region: CASSYPVGSGSNGTGELFF. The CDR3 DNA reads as TGCGCCAGCAGCTATCCCGTGGGTAGCGGGAGTAACGGCACCGGGGAGCTGTTTTTT.

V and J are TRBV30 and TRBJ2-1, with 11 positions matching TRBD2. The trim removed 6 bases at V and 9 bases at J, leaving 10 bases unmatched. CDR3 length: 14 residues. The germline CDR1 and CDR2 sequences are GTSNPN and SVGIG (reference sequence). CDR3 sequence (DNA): TGTGCCTGCATACCGGGACTAGCGGTTGGTGAGCAGTTCTTC. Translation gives CACIPGLAVGEQFF. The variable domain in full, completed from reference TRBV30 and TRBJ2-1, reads SQTIHQWPATLVQPVGSPLSLECTVEGTSNPNLYWYRQAAGRGLQLLFYSVGIGQISSEVPQNLSASRPQDRQFILSSKKLLLSDSGFYLCACIPGLAVGEQFFGPGTRLTVL.

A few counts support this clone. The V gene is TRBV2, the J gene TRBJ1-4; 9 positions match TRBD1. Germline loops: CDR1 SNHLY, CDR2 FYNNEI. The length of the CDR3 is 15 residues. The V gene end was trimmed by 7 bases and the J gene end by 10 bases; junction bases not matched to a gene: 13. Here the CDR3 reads CASNTRDRDYGKLFF. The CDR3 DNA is TGTGCCAGCAACACTAGGGACAGGGATTACGGAAAACTGTTTTTT.

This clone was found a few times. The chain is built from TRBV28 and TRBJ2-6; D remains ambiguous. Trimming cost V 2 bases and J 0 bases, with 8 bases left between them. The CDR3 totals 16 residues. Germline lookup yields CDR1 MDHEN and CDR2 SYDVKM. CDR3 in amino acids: CASSLVSYSGANVLTF. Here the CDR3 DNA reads TGTGCCAGCAGTTTAGTGAGCTACTCTGGGGCCAACGTCCTGACTTTC.

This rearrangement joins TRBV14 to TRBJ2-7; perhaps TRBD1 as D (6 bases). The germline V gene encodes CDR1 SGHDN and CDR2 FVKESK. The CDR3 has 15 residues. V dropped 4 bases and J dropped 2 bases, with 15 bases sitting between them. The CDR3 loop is CASSLYLGQTYEQYF. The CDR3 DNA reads TGTGCCAGCAGCCTCTATTTGGGACAAACCTACGAGCAGTACTTC.

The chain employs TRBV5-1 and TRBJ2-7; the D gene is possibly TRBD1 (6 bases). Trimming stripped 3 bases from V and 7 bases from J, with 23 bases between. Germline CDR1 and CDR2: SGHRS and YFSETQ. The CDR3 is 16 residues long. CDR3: CASSSKTKDSPLEQYF. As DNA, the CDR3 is TGCGCCAGCAGCTCAAAAACTAAGGACAGTCCTTTGGAGCAGTACTTC.

This CDR3 is CASSLSGTGGTGELFF. The DNA for the CDR3 is TGCGCCAGCAGCTTGTCCGGGACAGGGGGCACCGGGGAGCTGTTTTTT. The chain carries TRBV5-1 and TRBJ2-2, with 11 nucleotides matching TRBD1. CDR1 and CDR2 from the germline V gene are SGHRS and YFSETQ. J was trimmed by 4 bases and V by 1 base; bases with no gene match: 3. CDR3 size: 16 residues. The full variable domain, in which reference TRBV5-1 and TRBJ2-2 provide the parts outside the CDR3, is KAGVTQTPRYLIKTRGQQVTLSCSPISGHRSVSWYQQTPGQGLQFLFEYFSETQRNKGNFPGRFSGRQFSNSRSEMNVSTLELGDSALYLCASSLSGTGGTGELFFGEGSRLTVL.

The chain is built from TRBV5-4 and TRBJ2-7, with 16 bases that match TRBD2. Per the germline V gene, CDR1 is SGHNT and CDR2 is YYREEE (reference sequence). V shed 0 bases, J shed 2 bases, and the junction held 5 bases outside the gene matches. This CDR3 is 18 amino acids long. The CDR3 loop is CASSLGPGLAGGPYEQYF. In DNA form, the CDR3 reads TGTGCCAGCAGCTTGGGACCGGGACTAGCGGGAGGGCCCTACGAGCAGTACTTC.